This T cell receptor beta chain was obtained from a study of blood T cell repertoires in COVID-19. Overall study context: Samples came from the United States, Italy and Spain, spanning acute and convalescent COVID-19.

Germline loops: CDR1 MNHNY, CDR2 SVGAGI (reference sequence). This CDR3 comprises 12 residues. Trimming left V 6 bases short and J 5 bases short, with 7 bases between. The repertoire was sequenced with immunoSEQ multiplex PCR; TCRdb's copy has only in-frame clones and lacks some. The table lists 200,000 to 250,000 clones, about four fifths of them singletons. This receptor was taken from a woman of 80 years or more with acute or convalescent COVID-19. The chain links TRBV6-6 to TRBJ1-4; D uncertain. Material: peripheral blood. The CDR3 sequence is CASSPSNEKLFF. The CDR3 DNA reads TGTGCCAGCAGCCCCTCGAATGAAAAACTGTTTTTT.